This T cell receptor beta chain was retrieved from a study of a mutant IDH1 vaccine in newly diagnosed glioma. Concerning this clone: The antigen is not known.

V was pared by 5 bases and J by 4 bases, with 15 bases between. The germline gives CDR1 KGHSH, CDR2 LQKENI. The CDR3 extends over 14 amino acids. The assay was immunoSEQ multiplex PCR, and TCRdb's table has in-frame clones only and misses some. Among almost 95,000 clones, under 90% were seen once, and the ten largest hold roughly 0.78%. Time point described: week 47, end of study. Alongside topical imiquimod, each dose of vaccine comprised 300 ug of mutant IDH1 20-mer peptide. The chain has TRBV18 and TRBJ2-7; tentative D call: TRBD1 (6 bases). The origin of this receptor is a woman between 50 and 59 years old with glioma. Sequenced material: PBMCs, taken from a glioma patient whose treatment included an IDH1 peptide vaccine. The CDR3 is CASSSTGIGYEQYF. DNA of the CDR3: TGTGCCAGCTCATCGACAGGAATTGGATACGAGCAGTACTTC.